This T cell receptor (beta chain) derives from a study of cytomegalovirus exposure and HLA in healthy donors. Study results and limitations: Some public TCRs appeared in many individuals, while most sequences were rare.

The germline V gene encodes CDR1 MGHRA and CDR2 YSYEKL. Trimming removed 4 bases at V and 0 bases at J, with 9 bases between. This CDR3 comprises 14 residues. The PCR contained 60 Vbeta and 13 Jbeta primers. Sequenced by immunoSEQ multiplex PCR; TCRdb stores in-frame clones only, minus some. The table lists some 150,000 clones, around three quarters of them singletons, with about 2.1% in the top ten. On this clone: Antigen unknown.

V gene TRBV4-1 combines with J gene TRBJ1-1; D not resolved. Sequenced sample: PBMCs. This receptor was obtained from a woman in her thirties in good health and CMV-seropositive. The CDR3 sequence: CASSLQTVNTEAFF. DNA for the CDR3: TGCGCCAGCAGCCTCCAAACTGTGAACACTGAAGCTTTCTTT.